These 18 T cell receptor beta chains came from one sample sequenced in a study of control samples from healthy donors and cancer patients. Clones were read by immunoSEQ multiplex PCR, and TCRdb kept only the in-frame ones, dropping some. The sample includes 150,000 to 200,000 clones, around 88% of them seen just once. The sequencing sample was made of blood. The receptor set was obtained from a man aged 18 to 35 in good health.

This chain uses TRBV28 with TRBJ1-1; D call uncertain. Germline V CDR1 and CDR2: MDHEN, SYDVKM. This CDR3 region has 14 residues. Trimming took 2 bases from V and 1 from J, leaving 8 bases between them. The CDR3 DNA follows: TGTGCCAGCAGTTTAACCAGGAGGAACACTGAAGCTTTCTTT. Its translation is CASSLTRRNTEAFF.

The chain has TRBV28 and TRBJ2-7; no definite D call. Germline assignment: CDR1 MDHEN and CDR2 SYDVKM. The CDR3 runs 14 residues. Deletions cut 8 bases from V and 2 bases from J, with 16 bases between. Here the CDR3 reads CASRDPNWPYEQYF. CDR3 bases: TGTGCCAGCCGCGATCCTAATTGGCCCTACGAGCAGTACTTC.

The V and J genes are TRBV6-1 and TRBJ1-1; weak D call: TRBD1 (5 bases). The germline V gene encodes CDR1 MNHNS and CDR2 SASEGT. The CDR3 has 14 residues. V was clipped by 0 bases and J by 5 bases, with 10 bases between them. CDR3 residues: CASSEAHRRTEAFF. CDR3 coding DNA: TGTGCCAGCAGTGAAGCGCACAGGCGGACTGAAGCTTTCTTT.

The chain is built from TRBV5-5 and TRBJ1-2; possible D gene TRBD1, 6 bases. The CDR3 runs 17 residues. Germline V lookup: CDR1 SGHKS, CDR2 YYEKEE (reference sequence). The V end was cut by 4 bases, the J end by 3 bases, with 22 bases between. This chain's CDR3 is CASSPLPATGSDYGYTF. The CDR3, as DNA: TGTGCCAGCAGCCCCCTCCCGGCAACAGGGTCCGACTATGGCTACACCTTC.

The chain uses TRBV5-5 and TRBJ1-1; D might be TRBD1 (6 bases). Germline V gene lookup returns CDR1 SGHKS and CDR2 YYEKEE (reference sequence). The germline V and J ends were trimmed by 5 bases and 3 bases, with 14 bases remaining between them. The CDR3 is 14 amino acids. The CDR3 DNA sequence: TGTGCCAGCAGTGACAGAGGACAGCACACTGAAGCTTTCTTT. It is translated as CASSDRGQHTEAFF.

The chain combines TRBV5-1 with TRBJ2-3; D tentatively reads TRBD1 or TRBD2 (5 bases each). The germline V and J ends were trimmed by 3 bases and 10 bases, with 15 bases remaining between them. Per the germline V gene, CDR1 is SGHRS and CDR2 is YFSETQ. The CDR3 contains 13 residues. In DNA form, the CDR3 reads TGCGCCAGCAGCTGGGAGACAGACGGTCCGCAGTATTTT. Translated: CASSWETDGPQYF.

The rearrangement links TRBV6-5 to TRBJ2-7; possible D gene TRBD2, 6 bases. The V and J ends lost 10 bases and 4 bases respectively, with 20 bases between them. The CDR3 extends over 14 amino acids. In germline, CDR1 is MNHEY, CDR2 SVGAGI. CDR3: CATTPGLTIYEQYF. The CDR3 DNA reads TGTGCCACCACCCCGGGACTCACTATATACGAGCAGTACTTC.

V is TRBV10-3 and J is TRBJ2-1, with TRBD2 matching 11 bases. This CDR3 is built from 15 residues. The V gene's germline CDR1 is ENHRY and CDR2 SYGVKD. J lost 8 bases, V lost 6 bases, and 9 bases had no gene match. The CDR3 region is CAISPSGGLVDEQFF. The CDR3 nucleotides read TGTGCCATCAGCCCTAGCGGGGGGCTGGTAGATGAGCAGTTCTTC.

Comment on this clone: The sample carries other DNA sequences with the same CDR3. CDR3 in amino acids: CASSGGEGLPKQTQYF. CDR3 coding DNA: TGTGCCAGCAGTGGGGGGGAGGGCCTCCCCAAACAGACCCAGTACTTC. The gene calls are TRBV25-1 and TRBJ2-5; TRBD2 matches 7 bases. This CDR3 comprises 16 residues. CDR1 is MGHDK, CDR2 SYGVNS, per germline. V was clipped by 4 bases and J by 6 bases; unmatched bases: 14.

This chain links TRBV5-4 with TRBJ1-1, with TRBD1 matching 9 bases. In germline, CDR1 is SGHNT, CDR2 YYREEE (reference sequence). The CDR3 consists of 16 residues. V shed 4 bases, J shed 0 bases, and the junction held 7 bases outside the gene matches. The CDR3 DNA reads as TGTGCCAGCAGCCGGGGACAGGGTAAGATGAACACTGAAGCTTTCTTT. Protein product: CASSRGQGKMNTEAFF.

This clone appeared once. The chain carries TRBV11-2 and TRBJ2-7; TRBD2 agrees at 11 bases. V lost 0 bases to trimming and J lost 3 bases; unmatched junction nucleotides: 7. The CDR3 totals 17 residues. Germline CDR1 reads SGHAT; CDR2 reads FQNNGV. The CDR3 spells CASSLDRGSGGVYEQYF. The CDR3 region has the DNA TGTGCCAGCAGCTTAGATCGGGGTAGCGGGGGGGTCTACGAGCAGTACTTC.

Here the CDR3 reads CASTSSRTGSSNGYTF. In DNA form, the CDR3 reads TGTGCCAGCACTTCAAGCCGGACAGGCTCTTCCAATGGCTACACCTTC. This chain connects TRBV2 to TRBJ1-2; 7 bases match TRBD1. Unmatched junction bases numbered 17, after V lost 7 bases and J lost 6 bases. Germline CDR1 SNHLY, CDR2 FYNNEI. The CDR3 is made up of 16 amino acids.

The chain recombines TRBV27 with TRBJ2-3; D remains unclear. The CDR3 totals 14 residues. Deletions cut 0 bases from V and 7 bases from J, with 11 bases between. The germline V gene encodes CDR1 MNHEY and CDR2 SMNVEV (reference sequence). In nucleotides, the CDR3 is TGTGCCAGCAGTTTATCTCAAGGCTGGAATACGCAGTATTTT. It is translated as CASSLSQGWNTQYF.

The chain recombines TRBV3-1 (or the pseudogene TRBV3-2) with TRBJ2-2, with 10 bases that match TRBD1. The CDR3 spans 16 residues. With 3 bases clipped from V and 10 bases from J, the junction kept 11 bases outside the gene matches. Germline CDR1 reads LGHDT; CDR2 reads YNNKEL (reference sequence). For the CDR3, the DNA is TGTGCCAGCAGCCAGGGATGGGGGACAGGGGACGAGGAGCTGTTTTTT. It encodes CASSQGWGTGDEELFF.

CDR3 protein: CASSPRGGSALYNEQFF. The CDR3 bases are TGTGCCAGCAGCCCCCGGGGGGGTTCTGCGCTTTACAATGAGCAGTTCTTC. The chain employs TRBV7-9 and TRBJ2-1; 8 nucleotides align to TRBD2. Unmatched junction bases numbered 13, after V lost 5 bases and J lost 4 bases. The germline V gene encodes CDR1 SEHNR and CDR2 FQNEAQ (reference sequence). This CDR3 has 17 amino acids.

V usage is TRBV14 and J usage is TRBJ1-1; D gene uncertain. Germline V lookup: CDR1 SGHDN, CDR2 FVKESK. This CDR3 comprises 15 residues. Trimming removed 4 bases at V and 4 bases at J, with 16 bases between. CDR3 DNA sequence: TGTGCCAGCAGCCCATTCGGAGGCGTGGGCACTGAAGCTTTCTTT. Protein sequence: CASSPFGGVGTEAFF.

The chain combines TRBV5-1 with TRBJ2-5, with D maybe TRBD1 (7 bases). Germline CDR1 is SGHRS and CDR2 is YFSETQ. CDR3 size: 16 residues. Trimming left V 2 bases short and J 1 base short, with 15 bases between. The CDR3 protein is CASSFQGEVFQETQYF. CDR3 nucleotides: TGCGCCAGCAGCTTTCAGGGGGAGGTTTTCCAAGAGACCCAGTACTTC. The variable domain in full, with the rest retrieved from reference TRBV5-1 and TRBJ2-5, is KAGVTQTPRYLIKTRGQQVTLSCSPISGHRSVSWYQQTPGQGLQFLFEYFSETQRNKGNFPGRFSGRQFSNSRSEMNVSTLELGDSALYLCASSFQGEVFQETQYFGPGTRLLVL.

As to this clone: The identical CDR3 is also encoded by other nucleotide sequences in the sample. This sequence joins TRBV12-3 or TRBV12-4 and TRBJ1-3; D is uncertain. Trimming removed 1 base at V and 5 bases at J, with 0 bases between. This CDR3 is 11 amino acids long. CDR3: CASSLGNTIYF. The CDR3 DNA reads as TGTGCCAGCAGTTTAGGAAACACCATATATTTT.